These T cell receptor beta chains were read from a single sample in a study of T cell changes during pregnancy in multiple sclerosis. The assay was immunoSEQ multiplex PCR, and TCRdb's table has in-frame clones only and misses some. This table holds more than 80,000 clones, about 92% found once. Source: peripheral blood, taken in the first trimester of pregnancy. The source is a female donor with multiple sclerosis, enrolled in a pregnancy study. The CDR3 runs from the conserved cysteine through the conserved F or W. For some rows the clone size is stated as once, few or many, or as a class when expanded; others skip it.

>TRBV2|NA|TRBJ2-7
CASTEGRGPTEQYF
>TRBV30|NA|TRBJ2-1
CAWSVSLAGDEQFF
>TRBV6-1|NA|TRBJ2-1
CASSSSSGRAQFF
>TRBV7-8|NA|TRBJ1-5
CASSFNSYSNQPQHF
>TRBV5-1|once|TRBJ2-7
CASSLGLAGGYEQYF
>TRBV11-3|NA|TRBJ2-3
CASSALRGLGTDTQYF
>TRBV28|NA|TRBJ1-5
CASSWGRVSNQPQHF
>TRBV7-8|NA|TRBJ2-3
CASLASGNTDTQYF
>TRBV7-2|NA|TRBJ2-7
CASSLGDVRGKYF
>TRBV11-2|NA|TRBJ1-4
CASSSGLNEKLFF
>TRBV5-1|NA|TRBJ2-3
CASSYSGTSGTVVTDTQYF
>TRBV29-1|NA|TRBJ2-1
CSVDSGSYNEQFF
>TRBV9|NA|TRBJ2-1
CASSVRGTEQFF
>TRBV27|NA|TRBJ2-2
CASSPPTGELFF
>TRBV30|NA|TRBJ2-7
CAWSNYPGQGNEQYF
>TRBV28|NA|TRBJ2-2
CASSRRGANTGELFF
>TRBV2|NA|TRBJ1-2
CASSETSAGGYTF
>TRBV29-1|NA|TRBJ1-2
CSTRTADYGGTF
>TRBV19|NA|TRBJ2-1
CASSNPGLAGGPSSYNEQFF
>TRBV11-2|NA|TRBJ2-7
CASSLEVTGTSGTYEQYF
>TRBV6-5|once|TRBJ1-4
CASSFQGLPNEKLFF
>TRBV28|NA|TRBJ1-4
CASSLDRVEKLFF
>TRBV21-1|NA|TRBJ1-1
CASSKWGGCGTGVTNTEAFF
>TRBV29-1|once|TRBJ1-2
CSGEIQGSNYGYTF